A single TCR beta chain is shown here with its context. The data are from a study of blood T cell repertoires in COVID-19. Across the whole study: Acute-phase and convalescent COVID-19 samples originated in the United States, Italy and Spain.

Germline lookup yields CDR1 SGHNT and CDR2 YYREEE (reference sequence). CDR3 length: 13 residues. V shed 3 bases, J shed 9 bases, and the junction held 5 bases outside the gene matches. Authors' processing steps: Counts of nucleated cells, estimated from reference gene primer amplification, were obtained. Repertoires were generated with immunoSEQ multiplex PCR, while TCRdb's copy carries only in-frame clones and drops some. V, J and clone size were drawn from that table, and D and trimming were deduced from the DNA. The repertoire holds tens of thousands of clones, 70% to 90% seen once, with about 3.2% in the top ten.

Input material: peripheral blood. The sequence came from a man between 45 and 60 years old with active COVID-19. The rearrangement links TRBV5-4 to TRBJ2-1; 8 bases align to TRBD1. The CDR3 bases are TGTGCCAGCAGCTCCGGACAGGGTAGTGAGCAGTTCTTC. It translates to CASSSGQGSEQFF.